The 5 T cell receptor beta chains below all came from one sample that was sequenced in a study of type 1 regulatory T cells. Each CDR3 protein is one row after TCRdb ran MiXCR on the reads. In the table there are about 68,000 distinct CDR3 sequences, around 60% of which are singletons. Antigen specificity for these receptors is unknown. The sample comprised cultured T cells, either the whole culture or a sorted T cell fraction (not recorded which). Subset indicated: Tr1-enriched cell product generated in vitro against host alloantigens. The receptors derive from a human donor in good health.

The rearrangement joins TRBV20-1 to TRBJ2-7; 7 bases match TRBD2. Germline V gene sequence: CDR1 DFQATT, CDR2 SNEGSKA (reference sequence). The CDR3 extends over 16 amino acids. J was trimmed by 0 bases and V by 0 bases; bases with no gene match: 8. The CDR3 DNA follows: TGCAGTGCTAGAGATAGGGTCCGACTAGCCTCCTACGAGCAGTACTTC. Protein sequence: CSARDRVRLASYEQYF.

The chain joins TRBV6-5 to TRBJ2-3; the match to TRBD2 covers 11 bases. The CDR3 is made up of 17 amino acids. The V gene's germline CDR1 is MNHEY and CDR2 SVGAGI. J was trimmed by 1 base and V by 6 bases; bases with no gene match: 9. The CDR3 DNA follows: TGTGCCAGCAGAGACGTAGCGGGAGGGCTGGGCACAGATACGCAGTATTTT. It codes for CASRDVAGGLGTDTQYF.

In nucleotides, the CDR3 is TGTGCCAGCAGCGTCGACAGGGGGAGCGATACGCAGTATTTT. Its translation: CASSVDRGSDTQYF. V is TRBV7-8 and J is TRBJ2-3; 9 bases match TRBD1. The ends lost 5 bases at V and 6 bases at J; junction bases unmatched: 6. Germline V gene lookup returns CDR1 SGHVS and CDR2 FQNEAQ. The CDR3 consists of 14 residues.

This clonotype is medium-sized in the sample. The chain employs TRBV5-1 and TRBJ2-3; 7 nucleotides agree with TRBD1. After removal of 6 bases from V and 6 bases from J, the junction contained 7 bases not matched to a gene. The CDR3 contains 13 residues. Germline CDR1 reads SGHRS; CDR2 reads YFSETQ. CDR3 coding DNA: TGCGCCAGCAAGGTTGGACAGGCGGATACGCAGTATTTT. Its protein product is CASKVGQADTQYF. The full variable domain, with the rest looked up from reference TRBV5-1 and TRBJ2-3, is KAGVTQTPRYLIKTRGQQVTLSCSPISGHRSVSWYQQTPGQGLQFLFEYFSETQRNKGNFPGRFSGRQFSNSRSEMNVSTLELGDSALYLCASKVGQADTQYFGPGTRLTVL.

This sequence joins TRBV25-1 and TRBJ2-3; 8 nucleotides agree with TRBD2. This CDR3 contains 15 residues. Germline loops: CDR1 MGHDK, CDR2 SYGVNS. The V segment lost 6 bases and the J segment 3 bases; nucleotides outside the gene matches: 8. The CDR3 loop reads CASRGTGGPTDTQYF. The CDR3 DNA sequence: TGTGCCAGCAGGGGAACGGGAGGGCCTACAGATACGCAGTATTTT. Filled out from reference TRBV25-1 and TRBJ2-3, the complete variable domain reads EADIYQTPRYLVIGTGKKITLECSQTMGHDKMYWYQQDPGMELHLIHYSYGVNSTEKGDLSSESTVSRIRTEHFPLTLESARPSHTSQYLCASRGTGGPTDTQYFGPGTRLTVL.